Described below is a single TCR beta chain sequence and its context. The antigen remains undetermined. The CDR3 consists of 16 residues. The V end was cut by 3 bases, the J end by 9 bases, with 18 bases between. Germline lookup yields CDR1 PRHDT and CDR2 FYEKMQ (reference sequence). The sample is drawn from a study of T cell repertoires in cytomegalovirus infection. Study background: CMV epitopes, recently identified HLA-C-restricted and well-studied HLA-B-restricted, were used. Indicated by public TCR beta signatures were CMV infection and matching HLA type.

Points from the study as a whole: HLA-C-restricted CMV-specific TCR beta clonotypes prevailed in the ex vivo response.

TCRdb re-derived calls from the reads in MiXCR, one entry per CDR3 protein. The table records about 110,000 distinct CDR3 sequences, 30% of them present only once. The specimen comprised CD8+ T cells from cultured PBMCs, sampled from culture after CMV antigen stimulation. The receptor comes from a human donor in good health (CMV status not recorded). Some clones in this sample may be carry-over from other donors' samples. V usage is TRBV13 and J usage is TRBJ1-6; D may be TRBD1 (5 bases). CDR3 sequence reads: CASSLVGQGLRSPLHF. The CDR3 bases are TGTGCCAGCAGCTTGGTGGGCCAGGGCCTTCGTTCACCCCTCCACTTT.